In its sample, the clone carrying this TCR beta chain was seen many times. What it recognizes is unknown. The study excluded patients with other autoimmune diseases, uncontrolled infections, pregnancy or lactation. Researchers took RNA transcripts and amplified TCR beta CDR3 regions from them. First-round RT-PCR employed HTBI primers, with a second-round multiplex PCR after it. TCRdb reprocessed the multiplex PCR reads via MiXCR and lists one record per CDR3 protein. The sample lists fewer than 350,000 distinct CDR3 sequences, under 20% occurring once. The sample is drawn from a study of Graves' ophthalmopathy and Graves' hyperthyroidism. The wider study: Untreated patients at initial diagnosis provided peripheral blood.

V was clipped by 4 bases and J by 4 bases, with 10 bases between them. Per the germline V gene, CDR1 is GTSNPN and CDR2 is SVGIG (reference sequence). CDR3 length: 12 amino acids. Study results and limitations: A roughly 80% specificity and around 88% sensitivity were achieved by a 13-signature model that separated ophthalmopathy from stable hyperthyroidism.

The specimen was peripheral blood. The TCR originated in an adult man with Graves' ophthalmopathy. The chain links TRBV30 to TRBJ1-2; tentative D call: TRBD1 (5 bases). The CDR3 is CAWIGGSYGYTF. Written as DNA, the CDR3 is TGTGCCTGGATCGGGGGTAGCTATGGCTACACCTTC.